One sample yielded the 3 T cell receptor beta chains listed below, sequenced in a study of T cells in narcolepsy listed by TCRdb under 2018. Libraries were built with the immunoSEQ multiplex PCR assay. Held by TCRdb, this immuneACCESS table contains in-frame sequences only and omits some clones. Under half of the omission traces to an unresolved V gene where checked; the cause of the rest is unknown. The sample table lists over 30,000 clones, 87% of them with a count of one. The leading ten clones occupy 0.83% of the sample. Sequencing used CD45RA- memory CD4+ T cells from PBMCs. Interpreted using the paper, the cell subset or site label stands for: memory T cells sorted ex vivo from peripheral blood. The receptors shown here come from a human donor with narcolepsy.

This chain joins TRBV18 and TRBJ2-2; TRBD2 agrees at 8 bases. CDR1 is KGHSH, CDR2 LQKENI, per germline. This CDR3 spans 15 amino acids. Unmatched junction bases numbered 2, after V lost 3 bases and J lost 2 bases. The CDR3 DNA is TGTGCCAGCTCACCGACTAGCGTAAACACCGGGGAGCTGTTTTTT. It yields the protein CASSPTSVNTGELFF.

This rearrangement joins TRBV29-1 to TRBJ1-2, with D tentatively TRBD1 (5 bases). Trimming stripped 7 bases from V and 4 bases from J, with 13 bases between. The CDR3 length is 12 residues. CDR1 is SQVTM, CDR2 ANQGSEA, per germline. CDR3 coding DNA: TGCAGCGCCCAAACAGGTCCCTATGGCTACACCTTC. Amino acid sequence: CSAQTGPYGYTF.

The V and J genes are TRBV2 and TRBJ1-2; no clear D gene. Trimming stripped 3 bases from V and 7 bases from J, with 12 bases between. Germline-derived CDR1 and CDR2 are SNHLY and FYNNEI. This CDR3 has 13 amino acids. The CDR3 nucleotides read TGTGCCAGCAGTGAGATAGGGATTGGTGGCTACACCTTC. Translated: CASSEIGIGGYTF. The whole variable domain, remainder taken from reference TRBV2 and TRBJ1-2, is EPEVTQTPSHQVTQMGQEVILRCVPISNHLYFYWYRQILGQKVEFLVSFYNNEISEKSEIFDDQFSVERPDGSNFTLKIRSTKLEDSAMYFCASSEIGIGGYTFGSGTRLTVV.